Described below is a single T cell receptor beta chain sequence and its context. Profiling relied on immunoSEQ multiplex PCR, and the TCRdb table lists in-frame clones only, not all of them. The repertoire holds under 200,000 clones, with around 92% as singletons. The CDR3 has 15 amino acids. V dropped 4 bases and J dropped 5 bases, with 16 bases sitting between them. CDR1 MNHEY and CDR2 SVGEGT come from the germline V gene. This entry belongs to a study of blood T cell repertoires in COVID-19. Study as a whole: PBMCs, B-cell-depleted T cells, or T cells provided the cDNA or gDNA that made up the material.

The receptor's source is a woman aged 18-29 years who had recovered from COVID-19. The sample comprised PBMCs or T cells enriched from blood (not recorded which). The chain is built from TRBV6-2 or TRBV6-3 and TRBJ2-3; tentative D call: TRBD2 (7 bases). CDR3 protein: CASSFGGGAVDTQYF. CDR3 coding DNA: TGTGCCAGCAGTTTTGGTGGGGGGGCCGTAGATACGCAGTATTTT.